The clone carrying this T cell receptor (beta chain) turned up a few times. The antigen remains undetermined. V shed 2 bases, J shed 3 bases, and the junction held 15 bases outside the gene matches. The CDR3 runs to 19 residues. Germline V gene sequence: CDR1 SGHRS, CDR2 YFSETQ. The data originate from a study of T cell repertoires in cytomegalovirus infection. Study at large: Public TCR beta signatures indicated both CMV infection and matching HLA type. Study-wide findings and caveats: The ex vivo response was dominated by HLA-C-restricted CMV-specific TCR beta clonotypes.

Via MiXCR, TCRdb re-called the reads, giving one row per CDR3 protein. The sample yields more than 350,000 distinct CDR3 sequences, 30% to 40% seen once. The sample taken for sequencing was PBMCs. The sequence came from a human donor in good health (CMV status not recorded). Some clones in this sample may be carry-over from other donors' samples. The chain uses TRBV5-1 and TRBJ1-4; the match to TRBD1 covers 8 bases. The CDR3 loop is CASSFSLRTGSVANEKLFF. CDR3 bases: TGCGCCAGCAGCTTCTCCCTCCGGACAGGGTCAGTCGCTAATGAAAAACTGTTTTTT.